This TCR beta chain was documented in a study of spatial heterogeneity in lung cancer. Whole-study context: Sequence detection consistently recorded a greater number of beta-chain than alpha-chain sequences.

Findings and caveats of the study: The number of expanded tumor alpha and beta chains correlated with mutation number. Ubiquitous and regional expanded TCR counts mirrored ubiquitous and regional nonsynonymous mutation counts, respectively.

The sample holds many counts of this clonotype. What it binds is not known. Because this beta chain is a stray read in a library intended to capture alpha chains, its abundance should not be given much weight. Each CDR3 protein gets one entry after TCRdb re-called the 5' RACE reads with MiXCR. This sample has 9,500 or so distinct CDR3 sequences; 12% occur once, and the top ten carry about 11%. Time point of the sample: sample taken at primary tumor resection. The receptor was isolated from a male donor with early-stage non-small cell lung cancer. The sample was lung tumor tissue, taken at surgery.

The CDR3 region is CASSLVGGQETQYF. The DNA for the CDR3 is TGCGCCAGCAGCTTGGTAGGCGGCCAAGAGACCCAGTACTTC. The rearrangement links TRBV5-1 to TRBJ2-5, with D uncertain. The germline V gene has CDR1 SGHRS and CDR2 YFSETQ. CDR3 size: 14 residues. The germline V and J ends were trimmed by 0 bases and 1 base, with 7 bases remaining between them.